This entry lists 31 T cell receptor beta chains sequenced from one sample in a study of blood T cell repertoires in COVID-19. Method: immunoSEQ multiplex PCR; TCRdb's copy keeps in-frame clones and lacks some. The sample lists 95,000 to 100,000 clones; 85% to 95% were seen once. The sequenced sample consisted of peripheral blood. The receptors were gathered from a man over 45 with active COVID-19.

In its sample, this clone was seen once. The genes are TRBV2 and TRBJ2-7; 8 nucleotides align to TRBD1. The CDR3 spans 13 residues. J gave up 6 bases and V 10 bases, and 11 bases lay outside the gene matches. Germline CDR1 SNHLY, CDR2 FYNNEI. The CDR3 DNA reads TGTGCCACTACAGGGGGGCCAACCGGCGAGCAGTACTTC. Translation gives CATTGGPTGEQYF.

The V gene is TRBV14, the J gene TRBJ1-1; D might be TRBD1 (5 bases). The CDR3 extends over 16 amino acids. Germline V CDR1 and CDR2: SGHDN, FVKESK. V shed 6 bases and J shed 3 bases, with 20 bases lying between them. CDR3 bases: TGTGCCAGCAGTCGCGGGACGGCGAGTCCGGACACTGAAGCTTTCTTT. Amino acids: CASSRGTASPDTEAFF.

The rearrangement uses TRBV5-6 and TRBJ1-2, with D tentatively TRBD1 (5 bases). The germline V gene has CDR1 SGHDT and CDR2 YYEEEE. The germline V and J ends were trimmed by 4 bases and 5 bases, with 15 bases remaining between them. This CDR3 region has 14 residues. The CDR3 region is CASSRQGLPYGYTF. As DNA, the CDR3 is TGTGCCAGCAGCCGTCAGGGTCTCCCTTATGGCTACACCTTC.

This clone was observed once. V and J are TRBV28 and TRBJ1-5; a weak D match, TRBD1 (6 bases). The length of the CDR3 is 15 residues. Looked up from germline, CDR1 is MDHEN and CDR2 is SYDVKM. V was cut by 8 bases and J by 11 bases, with 25 bases left in between. CDR3 in amino acids: CASRAGTLVLEAQHF. CDR3 bases: TGTGCCAGCCGAGCCGGGACACTCGTTTTGGAGGCCCAGCATTTT.

This sequence joins TRBV5-4 and TRBJ1-1; D remains unclear. Between the trimmed V and J ends, which lost 5 bases and 0 bases, there was a span of 14 bases. Germline lookup yields CDR1 SGHNT and CDR2 YYREEE (reference sequence). The CDR3 sequence is 15 residues long. The CDR3 DNA is TGTGCCAGCAGTCGGACGGGAAGTTTGAACACTGAAGCTTTCTTT. This codes for CASSRTGSLNTEAFF.

The rearrangement links TRBV28 to TRBJ2-7; 8 nucleotides align to TRBD2. The CDR3 is 15 residues long. The germline gives CDR1 MDHEN, CDR2 SYDVKM. V lost 6 bases, J lost 3 bases, and 10 bases stayed unmatched. CDR3 DNA: TGTGCCAGCAGACCTTATAGCGGGACTGGCTACGAGCAGTACTTC. Protein product: CASRPYSGTGYEQYF.

The chain is built from TRBV6-2 or TRBV6-3 and TRBJ2-3; possibly TRBD2 for D (6 bases). The germline V gene has CDR1 MNHEY and CDR2 SVGEGT. This CDR3 has 16 amino acids. The ends were cut back, 2 bases at V and 2 bases at J, with 14 bases in the middle. CDR3 in amino acids: CASSYGGRLVTDTQYF. The CDR3 DNA reads TGTGCCAGCAGTTACGGTGGGAGGCTAGTCACAGATACGCAGTATTTT.

This chain links TRBV9 with TRBJ2-1; possibly TRBD2 for D (6 bases). The CDR3 covers 14 residues. The V gene's germline CDR1 is SGDLS and CDR2 YYNGEE. The germline V and J ends were trimmed by 0 bases and 7 bases, with 11 bases remaining between them. The CDR3, as DNA: TGTGCCAGCAGCGTAGGGAGCGGGTCTAATGAGCAGTTCTTC. Its translation is CASSVGSGSNEQFF.

This clone was found once. This sequence joins TRBV9 and TRBJ2-2; D uncertain. The V and J ends lost 0 bases and 1 base respectively, with 4 bases between them. The CDR3 runs 14 residues. CDR1 and CDR2 (germline): SGDLS, YYNGEE. CDR3 in DNA: TGTGCCAGCAGCGTAGGACAGAACACCGGGGAGCTGTTTTTT. Its protein product is CASSVGQNTGELFF.

The V gene is TRBV28, the J gene TRBJ1-3, with a weak D call TRBD1 (5 bases). The CDR3 sequence is 14 residues long. Trimming pared 6 bases from V and 4 bases from J, leaving 13 bases between. Germline CDR1 MDHEN, CDR2 SYDVKM. This chain's CDR3 is CASSLGGVGNTIYF. The CDR3 DNA is TGTGCCAGCAGCCTAGGAGGGGTCGGAAACACCATATATTTT. Together with reference TRBV28 and TRBJ1-3, the CDR3 gives the full variable domain: DVKVTQSSRYLVKRTGEKVFLECVQDMDHENMFWYRQDPGLGLRLIYFSYDVKMKEKGDIPEGYSVSREKKERFSLILESASTNQTSMYLCASSLGGVGNTIYFGEGSWLTVV.

This chain links TRBV30 with TRBJ1-2; D is uncertain. The CDR3 spans 14 residues. V lost 5 bases, J lost 8 bases, and 21 bases lay in between. In germline, CDR1 is GTSNPN, CDR2 SVGIG (reference sequence). The DNA for the CDR3 is TGTGCCTGGGATAATCCGGGATTTAGAGGAGGCTACACCTTC. Translation gives CAWDNPGFRGGYTF.

Worth noting for this clone: One junction end does not reproduce the germline sequence, and a read error may be involved. Other DNA sequences in the sample encode the same CDR3. V and J are TRBV10-3 and TRBJ2-7; D is possibly TRBD1 (6 bases). Germline V gene lookup returns CDR1 ENHRY and CDR2 SYGVKD. The CDR3 extends over 14 amino acids. CDR3 region: CAISESQGPLEQYF. CDR3 coding DNA: TGTGCCATCAGCGAGTCACAGGGCCCCCTCGAGCAGTACTTC.

This chain uses TRBV6-5 with TRBJ1-2; D perhaps matches TRBD1 (6 bases). The germline V gene has CDR1 MNHEY and CDR2 SVGAGI. The CDR3 runs 14 residues. The ends were cut back, 4 bases at V and 6 bases at J, with 15 bases in the middle. The CDR3: CASSSQGRTHGYTF. In DNA, the CDR3 is TGTGCCAGCAGTTCACAGGGAAGAACGCATGGCTACACCTTC.

This clone has just one count. The gene calls are TRBV28 and TRBJ2-1; 12 nucleotides line up with TRBD2. The V segment lost 7 bases and the J segment 8 bases; nucleotides outside the gene matches: 15. Germline CDR1 MDHEN, CDR2 SYDVKM. The CDR3 runs 17 residues. The CDR3 DNA reads TGTGCCAGCACCATGGACACTAGCGGGAGGCATAGAGATGAGCAGTTCTTC. Translation gives CASTMDTSGRHRDEQFF.

The chain couples TRBV11-2 to TRBJ2-2; 7 positions agree with TRBD2. The CDR3 loop spans 18 amino acids. The V and J ends lost 1 base and 2 bases, in that order; junction bases with no gene match: 10. From germline, CDR1 is SGHAT and CDR2 FQNNGV. The CDR3 DNA follows: TGTGCCAGCAGCTTAGCGGGTTTGGCTAGCGGAAACACCGGGGAGCTGTTTTTT. It specifies CASSLAGLASGNTGELFF.

The V and J genes are TRBV9 and TRBJ2-7; D possibly corresponds to TRBD1 (6 bases). V shed 0 bases and J shed 2 bases, with 15 bases lying between them. Germline CDR1 and CDR2: SGDLS and YYNGEE. This CDR3 spans 16 amino acids. The CDR3 is CASSVGAGVWAYEQYF. CDR3 DNA: TGTGCCAGCAGCGTAGGGGCAGGGGTATGGGCCTACGAGCAGTACTTC.

The V gene is TRBV6-5, the J gene TRBJ2-1; no reliable D call. The CDR3 has 16 amino acids. CDR1 is MNHEY, CDR2 SVGAGI, per germline. V was cut by 2 bases and J by 0 bases, with 11 bases left in between. As DNA, the CDR3 is TGTGCCAGCAGTTACGAGGTAGATAGCTCCTACAATGAGCAGTTCTTC. The encoded protein is CASSYEVDSSYNEQFF.

The rearrangement uses TRBV6-2 or TRBV6-3 and TRBJ2-7, with D perhaps matching TRBD2 (5 bases). There are 15 residues in the CDR3. The V gene lost 0 bases and the J gene lost 4 bases, with 13 bases spanning the gap. CDR1 is MNHEY, CDR2 SVGEGT, per germline. The CDR3, as DNA: TGTGCCAGCAGTTACTCAAGCCCCGGCGGGTACGAGCAGTACTTC. It yields the protein CASSYSSPGGYEQYF.

The V call is TRBV6-6, the J call TRBJ1-2; D remains unclear. The V and J ends lost 2 bases and 2 bases respectively, with 6 bases between them. The germline V gene encodes CDR1 MNHNY and CDR2 SVGAGI (reference sequence). The CDR3 has 13 amino acids. The CDR3 region is CASSYGANYGYTF. The CDR3 coding sequence is TGTGCCAGCAGTTACGGAGCAAACTATGGCTACACCTTC.

This sequence joins TRBV10-2 and TRBJ1-3; 8 nucleotides match TRBD1. The V gene end was trimmed by 8 bases and the J gene end by 2 bases; junction bases not matched to a gene: 8. The CDR3 runs 15 residues. Germline lookup yields CDR1 WSHSY and CDR2 SAAADI. The CDR3: CASLSGTGAGNTIYF. CDR3 coding DNA: TGCGCCAGCCTCTCCGGGACAGGTGCTGGAAACACCATATATTTT.

This clone occurred once. This chain uses TRBV5-1 with TRBJ1-2; D ambiguous. The V and J ends lost 7 bases and 4 bases respectively, with 17 bases between them. Per germline, CDR1 SGHRS and CDR2 YFSETQ. The CDR3 is 14 residues long. The CDR3 coding sequence is TGCGCCAGCCGGGCCTCTACTGGAGGCTATGGCTACACCTTC. Translation: CASRASTGGYGYTF.

The chain carries TRBV3-1 (or the pseudogene TRBV3-2) and TRBJ2-2; possibly TRBD2 for D (6 bases). The CDR3 is 13 amino acids. The germline CDR1 and CDR2 sequences are LGHDT and YNNKEL (reference sequence). The V gene lost 3 bases and the J gene lost 6 bases, with 8 bases spanning the gap. The CDR3 region is CASSQTRPGELFF. CDR3 coding DNA: TGTGCCAGCAGCCAGACTAGACCCGGGGAGCTGTTTTTT.

V is TRBV6-6 and J is TRBJ1-1; tentative D call: TRBD1 (5 bases). Germline values: CDR1 MNHNY, CDR2 SVGAGI (reference sequence). Trimming pared 9 bases from V and 0 bases from J, leaving 11 bases between. The CDR3 runs to 13 residues. The CDR3 nucleotides are TGTGCCAGTCTGCAGGGCATGAACACTGAAGCTTTCTTT. This codes for CASLQGMNTEAFF.

This clone has just a few counts. The rearrangement joins TRBV5-1 to TRBJ2-1; D remains unclear. CDR1 is SGHRS, CDR2 YFSETQ, per germline. This CDR3 is 13 amino acids long. Trimming left V 4 bases short and J 5 bases short, with 10 bases between. DNA for the CDR3: TGCGCCAGCAGCCCGACCCTAGACAATGAGCAGTTCTTC. It translates to CASSPTLDNEQFF.

This chain uses TRBV7-2 with TRBJ2-1; 7 bases are shared with TRBD2. V dropped 2 bases and J dropped 1; count of bases not matched to a gene: 2. Germline-derived CDR1 and CDR2 are SGHTA and FQGNSA. This CDR3 spans 15 amino acids. The CDR3 reads CASSLRRESYNEQFF. In nucleotides, the CDR3 is TGTGCCAGCAGCTTACGGCGGGAGTCCTACAATGAGCAGTTCTTC.

CDR3 residues: CASSGPFNEQFF. CDR3 coding DNA: TGTGCCAGCAGCGGTCCTTTCAATGAGCAGTTCTTC. The rearrangement links TRBV9 to TRBJ2-1; the D is unclear. The length of the CDR3 is 12 residues. Germline V lookup: CDR1 SGDLS, CDR2 YYNGEE. The V end was cut by 3 bases, the J end by 6 bases, with 7 bases between.

This chain links TRBV27 with TRBJ2-7; 9 nucleotides line up with TRBD1. The CDR3 consists of 17 residues. After removal of 5 bases from V and 5 bases from J, the junction contained 16 bases not matched to a gene. Germline CDR1 reads MNHEY; CDR2 reads SMNVEV (reference sequence). The CDR3 region has the DNA TGTGCCAGCAGTGCCCCCCCCAGAGGGACAGGGTCCCACGAGCAGTACTTC. Translating gives CASSAPPRGTGSHEQYF.

V gene TRBV7-3 combines with J gene TRBJ2-5; the D gene is possibly TRBD2 (6 bases). Germline assignment: CDR1 SGHTA and CDR2 FQGTGA. This CDR3 comprises 13 residues. The V gene lost 4 bases and the J gene lost 5 bases, with 11 bases spanning the gap. CDR3 amino acids: CASSSGGAETQYF. The DNA of the CDR3 is TGTGCCAGCAGCTCCGGGGGTGCGGAGACCCAGTACTTC.

The chain employs TRBV28 and TRBJ1-2; 7 nucleotides line up with TRBD1. Germline CDR1 and CDR2: MDHEN and SYDVKM. Trimming at V came to 6 bases and at J to 6 bases, leaving 4 bases not matched to a gene. The CDR3 covers 12 residues. The CDR3 spells CASSDRVDGYTF. The CDR3 bases are TGTGCCAGCAGCGACAGGGTGGATGGCTACACCTTC.

This clone was counted between two and nine times. The gene calls are TRBV28 and TRBJ2-1; a possible D gene is TRBD2 (6 bases). Trimming left V 2 bases short and J 0 bases short, with 8 bases between. In germline, CDR1 is MDHEN, CDR2 SYDVKM. The CDR3 totals 15 residues. CDR3: CASSLGGSSYNEQFF. DNA for the CDR3: TGTGCCAGCAGTTTAGGGGGGAGCTCCTACAATGAGCAGTTCTTC.

This clone was recorded once. The chain joins TRBV28 to TRBJ2-5, with 7 bases identical to TRBD2. V was clipped by 8 bases and J by 4 bases; unmatched bases: 4. Looked up from germline, CDR1 is MDHEN and CDR2 is SYDVKM. The CDR3 is 12 amino acids. The CDR3 sequence: CASSSGPETQYF. As DNA, the CDR3 is TGTGCCAGCTCTAGCGGCCCAGAGACCCAGTACTTC.